Shown below are 3 T cell receptor beta chains from a single sample sequenced in a study of shared clonotypes between healthy human individuals. Sequenced by immunoSEQ multiplex PCR; TCRdb stores in-frame clones only, minus some. The table has roughly 2.2 million clones, around 93% seen once. The material sequenced was naive CD4+ T cells from PBMCs. Specified subset: CD45RA+ positively selected. These receptors were obtained from a man between 18 and 35 years old in good health. Some clones in this sample may be carry-over from other donors' samples.

The chain uses TRBV12-5 and TRBJ1-1; the match to TRBD1 covers 8 bases. The CDR3 runs 14 residues. Germline CDR1 LGHNT, CDR2 FRNRAP. The V gene end was trimmed by 3 bases and the J gene end by 8 bases; junction bases not matched to a gene: 8. Here the CDR3 DNA reads TGTGCTAGTGGTTTTGGAGGACAGGGTGGGGAAGCTTTCTTT. Its translation is CASGFGGQGGEAFF.

The chain couples TRBV7-8 to TRBJ2-7, with a weak D call TRBD2 (6 bases). V lost 6 bases and J lost 1, with 16 bases in between. Germline lookup yields CDR1 SGHVS and CDR2 FQNEAQ. The CDR3 contains 15 residues. CDR3 sequence: CASSSRLEGSYEQYF. CDR3 in DNA: TGTGCCAGCAGTTCGAGACTAGAAGGTTCCTACGAGCAGTACTTC.

The rearrangement links TRBV7-3 to TRBJ1-2, with 8 bases that match TRBD1. The CDR3 has 16 residues. Looked up from germline, CDR1 is SGHTA and CDR2 is FQGTGA. The V and J ends lost 4 bases and 11 bases, in that order; junction bases with no gene match: 18. The CDR3 nucleotides read TGTGCCAGCAGCTCCCTTCTTCTGGGGCCAGGGGGCAAGTACACCTTC. It encodes CASSSLLLGPGGKYTF.